One and the same sample provided the 19 T cell receptor beta chains below, sequenced in a study of T-cell reconstitution after alpha-beta-depleted transplantation in children (dated by TCRdb to the mid-2010s). Taken with the paper, the label for treatment or condition translates to: allogeneic hematopoietic cell transplantation with graft depleted of TCRalphabeta T cells and CD19 B cells. Receptor libraries were prepared by PCR. Instrument on record: Illumina HiSeq 2500. TCR library preparation used molecular barcoding, with unique molecular identifiers applied to normalize quantification of the TCRbeta repertoire. TCRdb handled the public reads itself, with Q25 trimming in fastp and clone calling in MiXCR, and kept productive beta chains. Every entry covers one CDR3 protein and lists the most common genes and DNA from its rows. For this sample the table gives some 200,000 distinct CDR3 sequences, of which around 5.9% were detected only once. The ten top clones hold just over 4.5% of the sample.

The specimen was PBMCs, collected before TCRalphabeta/CD19-depleted stem cell transplant. These receptors were obtained from a girl younger than two with combined immunodeficiency, due to receive a stem cell transplant.

This clonotype was recorded at least ten times. This sequence joins TRBV28 and TRBJ1-5; D is unclear. The CDR3 length is 14 residues. The germline CDR1 and CDR2 sequences are MDHEN and SYDVKM. The CDR3 protein is CDRPGAGSNQPQHF. Here the CDR3 DNA reads TGTGACCGCCCGGGCGCGGGTAGCAATCAGCCCCAGCATTTT.

This clonotype has a count of ten or more. The J gene is TRBJ2-7, the V gene TRBV4-1; D remains ambiguous. The germline V and J ends were trimmed by 2 bases and 0 bases, with 11 bases remaining between them. Germline V gene data show CDR1 as MGHRA and CDR2 as YSYEKL. The CDR3 covers 15 residues. DNA for the CDR3: TGCGCCAGCAGCCAAAAAGACACCGGCTCCTACGAGCAGTACTTC. Its translation: CASSQKDTGSYEQYF.

This clonotype came up many times. The J gene is TRBJ2-3, the V gene TRBV18, with D maybe TRBD2 (5 bases). The CDR3 loop spans 16 amino acids. Germline V gene lookup returns CDR1 KGHSH and CDR2 LQKENI. V shed 1 base and J shed 4 bases, with 15 bases lying between them. CDR3 region: CASSPRDTGVPDTQYF. The DNA of the CDR3 is TGTGCCAGCTCACCACGGGATACCGGGGTCCCAGATACGCAGTATTTT.

The rearrangement links TRBV29-1 to TRBJ1-2; possibly TRBD1 for D (6 bases). Germline V gene lookup returns CDR1 SQVTM and CDR2 ANQGSEA. The CDR3 has 13 amino acids. V lost 5 bases, J lost 4 bases, and 14 bases lay in between. CDR3 in amino acids: CSVTPRGRYGYTF. In DNA form, the CDR3 reads TGCAGCGTTACCCCCAGGGGCCGCTATGGCTACACCTTC.

This clonotype has at least ten counts. CDR3 loop: CASSSDRDVLYTEAFF. Written as DNA, the CDR3 is TGTGCCAGCAGTTCGGACAGGGACGTTTTGTACACTGAAGCTTTCTTT. The chain employs TRBV28 and TRBJ1-1, with 8 bases that match TRBD1. Germline CDR1 reads MDHEN; CDR2 reads SYDVKM. J gave up 3 bases and V 4 bases, and 10 bases lay outside the gene matches. The CDR3 is 16 residues long.

This clonotype was seen repeatedly, ten times or more. The chain couples TRBV24-1 to TRBJ2-1; 8 positions agree with TRBD1. Germline V lookup: CDR1 KGHDR, CDR2 SFDVKD. The CDR3 extends over 15 amino acids. The V segment lost 2 bases and the J segment 4 bases; nucleotides outside the gene matches: 3. The CDR3 coding sequence is TGTGCCACCAGTGATTACCGGGACAGGTACAATGAGCAGTTCTTC. It translates to CATSDYRDRYNEQFF.

The sample holds a few counts of this clonotype. The V and J genes are TRBV7-6 and TRBJ2-5, with 11 bases identical to TRBD2. J gave up 2 bases and V 1 base, and 0 bases lay outside the gene matches. Germline loops: CDR1 SGHVS, CDR2 FNYEAQ. The CDR3 length is 15 residues. CDR3 protein: CASSLVAGGQETQYF. In DNA, the CDR3 is TGTGCCAGCAGCTTAGTAGCGGGGGGGCAAGAGACCCAGTACTTC. Full variable domain (rest looked up from reference TRBV7-6 and TRBJ2-5): GAGVSQSPRYKVTKRGQDVALRCDPISGHVSLYWYRQALGQGPEFLTYFNYEAQQDKSGLPNDRFSAERPEGSISTLTIQRTEQRDSAMYRCASSLVAGGQETQYFGPGTRLLVL.

This clonotype was observed at least ten times. The rearrangement links TRBV6-5 to TRBJ2-7; D perhaps matches TRBD2 (6 bases). Germline loops: CDR1 MNHEY, CDR2 SVGAGI. Between the trimmed V and J ends, which lost 4 bases and 1 base, there was a span of 14 bases. The CDR3 contains 15 residues. The CDR3 DNA is TGTGCCAGCAGTTTTTGGCAGGCGGGGTCCTACGAGCAGTACTTC. It codes for CASSFWQAGSYEQYF.

The rearrangement joins TRBV6-2 or TRBV6-3 to TRBJ2-3; 8 bases align to TRBD2. The CDR3 length is 18 residues. With 2 bases clipped from V and 4 bases from J, the junction kept 14 bases outside the gene matches. Germline values: CDR1 MNHEY, CDR2 SVGEGT. In DNA, the CDR3 is TGTGCCAGCAGTTACCTACTCTCTCCGGGACTAGTGCCAGATACGCAGTATTTT. This sequence encodes CASSYLLSPGLVPDTQYF.

CDR3: CASSFTLLNRDNGYTF. In DNA form, the CDR3 reads TGTGCCAGCAGTTTTACCCTTCTAAACAGGGATAACGGCTACACCTTC. This chain links TRBV12-3 or TRBV12-4 with TRBJ1-2, with TRBD1 as a possible D gene (6 bases). Deletions cut 3 bases from V and 8 bases from J, with 22 bases between. The CDR3 is 16 residues long.

Ten or more counts support this clonotype. The rearrangement joins TRBV29-1 to TRBJ2-7; TRBD1 matches at 8 bases. The J segment lost 8 bases and the V segment lost 5 bases, leaving 14 bases of the junction unmatched. The CDR3 has 14 amino acids. The V gene's germline CDR1 is SQVTM and CDR2 ANQGSEA. CDR3 coding DNA: TGCAGCGTTCTCGTCGACAGGGGAATGTCCAAGCAGTACTTC. Translating gives CSVLVDRGMSKQYF.

In regard to this clonotype: This clone may be a read error of a much larger clone one base away. No conserved phenylalanine or tryptophan ends this CDR3, so it is likely a read error. The chain has TRBV12-3 or TRBV12-4 and TRBJ1-5; D is unclear. This CDR3 region has 15 residues. Trimming left V 3 bases short and J 6 bases short, with 15 bases between. CDR3 bases: TGTGCCAGCAGTTTGTATTCGGGAGGGCGTCAGCCCCAGCATTAT. It yields the protein CASSLYSGGRQPQHY.

This sequence joins TRBV25-1 and TRBJ2-2; 13 bases are a match to TRBD2. There are 22 residues in the CDR3. V gave up 0 bases and J gave up 3 bases; unmatched junction bases: 16. CDR1 is MGHDK, CDR2 SYGVNS, per germline. CDR3 DNA sequence: TGTGCCAGCAGTGAATACTCCCTTGGACTAGCGGGAGATGGTGCCGACACCGGGGAGCTGTTTTTT. Residues: CASSEYSLGLAGDGADTGELFF.

This clonotype appeared many times. The gene calls are TRBV28 and TRBJ2-1; TRBD2 agrees at 10 bases. The V gene end was trimmed by 4 bases and the J gene end by 0 bases; junction bases not matched to a gene: 15. Germline loops: CDR1 MDHEN, CDR2 SYDVKM. The CDR3 sequence is 20 residues long. CDR3 residues: CASSSLIGLAEKSSYNEQFF. The CDR3 bases are TGTGCCAGCAGTTCTTTGATAGGACTAGCGGAAAAAAGCTCCTACAATGAGCAGTTCTTC.

This clonotype was seen repeatedly, ten times or more. This chain joins TRBV29-1 and TRBJ1-2; D is perhaps TRBD1 (6 bases). Trimming left V 4 bases short and J 4 bases short, with 10 bases between. Germline V gene sequence: CDR1 SQVTM, CDR2 ANQGSEA. CDR3 size: 12 residues. The CDR3 protein is CSVVVQGYGYTF. The CDR3 DNA follows: TGCAGCGTTGTTGTACAGGGCTATGGCTACACCTTC.

This clonotype appeared many times. The chain couples TRBV20-1 to TRBJ1-1, with D unclear. Germline-derived CDR1 and CDR2 are DFQATT and SNEGSKA (reference sequence). The V end was cut by 3 bases, the J end by 1 base, with 12 bases between. The CDR3 sequence is 14 residues long. This CDR3 reads CSASWGSWNTEAFF. Written as DNA, the CDR3 is TGCAGTGCTAGTTGGGGATCGTGGAACACTGAAGCTTTCTTT.

This clonotype was observed at least ten times. The V call is TRBV29-1, the J call TRBJ1-2; D perhaps matches TRBD1 (5 bases). The CDR3 is 11 amino acids. The germline V and J ends were trimmed by 4 bases and 12 bases, with 15 bases remaining between them. Germline V gives CDR1 SQVTM, CDR2 ANQGSEA. CDR3 region: CSVGGGRSDTF. The CDR3 bases are TGCAGCGTTGGCGGGGGACGGTCTGACACCTTC.

In its sample, this clonotype was seen many times. This rearrangement joins TRBV18 to TRBJ2-7; D is possibly TRBD1 (5 bases). The CDR3 sequence is 16 residues long. The V end lost 5 bases, the J end lost 2 bases, and 19 bases lay between the germline ends. Germline CDR1 KGHSH, CDR2 LQKENI. The CDR3: CASSEKTEIYTYEQYF. The CDR3 nucleotides read TGTGCCAGCTCAGAAAAGACAGAAATCTACACCTACGAGCAGTACTTC.

This clonotype was found many times. J is TRBJ1-2 and V is TRBV24-1; perhaps TRBD1 as D (6 bases). CDR3 length: 14 amino acids. Per germline, CDR1 KGHDR and CDR2 SFDVKD. Trimming pared 4 bases from V and 2 bases from J, leaving 10 bases between. DNA for the CDR3: TGTGCCACCAGTGACGGACAGACCAACTATGGCTACACCTTC. Protein product: CATSDGQTNYGYTF.